The next 5 T cell receptor beta chains were all read from a single sample in a study of a mutant IDH1 vaccine in newly diagnosed glioma. As to time point: week 47, end of study. In the vaccine, a single dose held 300 ug of the mutant IDH1 20-mer peptide, along with topical imiquimod. Assay used: immunoSEQ multiplex PCR; TCRdb lists only in-frame clones, some missing. The sample lists about 94,000 clones; roughly 90% were seen once. Their specific antigens are unknown. This sample comprised PBMCs, obtained from a glioma patient whose treatment included an IDH1 peptide vaccine. The receptors stem from a woman aged 45-65 years with glioma.

J is TRBJ1-1 and V is TRBV7-3; D not certain. CDR1 is SGHTA, CDR2 FQGTGA, per germline. Trimming took off 2 bases at V and 4 bases at J, with 14 bases between the two ends. This CDR3 has 15 residues. The DNA of the CDR3 is TGTGCCAGCAGCTTATCGAGGGCCGGTGGCACTGAAGCTTTCTTT. As protein: CASSLSRAGGTEAFF.

The V call is TRBV5-4, the J call TRBJ2-3; 8 nucleotides line up with TRBD2. From germline, CDR1 is SGHNT and CDR2 YYREEE (reference sequence). The trim removed 4 bases at V and 4 bases at J, leaving 11 bases unmatched. This CDR3 region has 16 residues. CDR3 coding DNA: TGTGCCAGCAGCCTAAATAGCGGGAATGGCGCAGATACGCAGTATTTT. It translates to CASSLNSGNGADTQYF.

The chain employs TRBV5-6 and TRBJ1-4; 8 positions agree with TRBD1. In germline, CDR1 is SGHDT, CDR2 YYEEEE. This CDR3 has 14 amino acids. Trimming took 2 bases from V and 8 from J; bases not matched to a gene: 5. For the CDR3, the DNA is TGTGCCAGCAGCTTCCAGGGGGCTCTCGAAAAACTGTTTTTT. This sequence encodes CASSFQGALEKLFF.

The V and J genes are TRBV28 and TRBJ1-2, with 7 bases lining up with TRBD1. V was clipped by 7 bases and J by 5 bases; unmatched bases: 10. The CDR3 length is 14 residues. Germline-derived CDR1 and CDR2 are MDHEN and SYDVKM. This CDR3 is CASIPAGTVYGYTF. The CDR3 DNA follows: TGTGCCAGCATCCCAGCCGGGACAGTATATGGCTACACCTTC.

The chain couples TRBV2 to TRBJ1-5, with a tentative D call TRBD1 (6 bases). This CDR3 region has 15 residues. Trimming shortened V by 6 bases and J by 1 base, and 13 bases separated the two germline ends. Germline assignment: CDR1 SNHLY and CDR2 FYNNEI. The CDR3 nucleotides read TGTGCCAGCAGAAACAGGGTTGGCAGCAATCAGCCCCAGCATTTT. Its translation: CASRNRVGSNQPQHF.